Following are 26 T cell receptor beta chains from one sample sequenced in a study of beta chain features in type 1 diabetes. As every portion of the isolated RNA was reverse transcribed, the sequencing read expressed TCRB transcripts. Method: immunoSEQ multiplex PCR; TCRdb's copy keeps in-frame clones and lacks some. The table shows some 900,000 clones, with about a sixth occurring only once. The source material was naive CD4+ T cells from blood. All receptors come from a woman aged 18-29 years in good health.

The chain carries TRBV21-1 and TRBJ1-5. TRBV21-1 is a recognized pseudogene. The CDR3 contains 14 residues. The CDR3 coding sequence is TGTGCCAGCAGCGATAGTCATAGCAATCAGCCCCAGCATTTT. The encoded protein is CASSDSHSNQPQHF.

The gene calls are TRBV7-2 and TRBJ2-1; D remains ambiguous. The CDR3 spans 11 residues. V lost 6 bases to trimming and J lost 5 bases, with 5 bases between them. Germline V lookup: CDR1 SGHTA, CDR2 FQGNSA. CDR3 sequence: CASSSNNEQFF. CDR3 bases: TGTGCCAGCAGTTCCAACAATGAGCAGTTCTTC.

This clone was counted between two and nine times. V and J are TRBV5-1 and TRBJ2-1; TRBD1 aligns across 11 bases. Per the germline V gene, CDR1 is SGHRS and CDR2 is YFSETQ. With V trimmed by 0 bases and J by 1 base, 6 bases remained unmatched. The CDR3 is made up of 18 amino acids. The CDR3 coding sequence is TGCGCCAGCAGCTTGGTTTGGACAGGGGGCCGGTCCTACAATGAGCAGTTCTTC. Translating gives CASSLVWTGGRSYNEQFF.

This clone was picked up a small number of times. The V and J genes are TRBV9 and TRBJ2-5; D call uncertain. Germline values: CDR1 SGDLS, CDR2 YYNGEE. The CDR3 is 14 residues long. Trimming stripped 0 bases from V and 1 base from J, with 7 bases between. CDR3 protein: CASSVDTFQETQYF. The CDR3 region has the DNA TGTGCCAGCAGCGTAGACACATTCCAAGAGACCCAGTACTTC.

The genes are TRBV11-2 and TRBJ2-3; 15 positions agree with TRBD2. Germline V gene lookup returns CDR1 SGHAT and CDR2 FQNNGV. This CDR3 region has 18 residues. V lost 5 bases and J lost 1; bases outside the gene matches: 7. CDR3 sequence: CASSPGLAGGWGTDTQYF. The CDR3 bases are TGTGCCAGCAGCCCGGGACTAGCGGGAGGATGGGGCACAGATACGCAGTATTTT.

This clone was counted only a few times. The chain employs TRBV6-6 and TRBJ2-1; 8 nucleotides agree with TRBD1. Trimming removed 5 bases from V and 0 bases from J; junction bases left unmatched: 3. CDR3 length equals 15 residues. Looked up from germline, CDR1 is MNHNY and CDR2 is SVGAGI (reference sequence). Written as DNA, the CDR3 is TGTGCCAGCAGTGATCAGGGGGCCTCCTACAATGAGCAGTTCTTC. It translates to CASSDQGASYNEQFF.

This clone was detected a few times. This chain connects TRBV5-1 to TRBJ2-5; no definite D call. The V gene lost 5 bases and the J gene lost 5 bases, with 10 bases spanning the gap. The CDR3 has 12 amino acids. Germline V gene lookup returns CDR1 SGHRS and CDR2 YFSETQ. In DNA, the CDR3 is TGCGCCAGCAGTGGAACGTACGAGACCCAGTACTTC. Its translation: CASSGTYETQYF.

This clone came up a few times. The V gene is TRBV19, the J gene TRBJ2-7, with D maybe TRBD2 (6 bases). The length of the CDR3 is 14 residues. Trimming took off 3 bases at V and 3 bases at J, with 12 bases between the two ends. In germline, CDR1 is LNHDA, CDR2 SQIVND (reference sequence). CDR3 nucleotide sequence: TGTGCCAGTAGTATCTCCGGGAGCGGCTACGAGCAGTACTTC. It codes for CASSISGSGYEQYF.

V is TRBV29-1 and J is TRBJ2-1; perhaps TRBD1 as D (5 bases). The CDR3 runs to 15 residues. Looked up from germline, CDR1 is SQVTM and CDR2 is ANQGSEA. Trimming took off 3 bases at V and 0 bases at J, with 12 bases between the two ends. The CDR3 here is CSVEPDTSSYNEQFF. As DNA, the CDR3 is TGCAGCGTTGAGCCGGACACGAGCTCCTACAATGAGCAGTTCTTC.

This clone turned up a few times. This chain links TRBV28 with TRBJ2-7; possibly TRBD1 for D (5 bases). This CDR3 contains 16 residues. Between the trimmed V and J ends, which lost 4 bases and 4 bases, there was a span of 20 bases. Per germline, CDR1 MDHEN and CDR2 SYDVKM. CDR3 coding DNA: TGTGCCAGCAGTTGGAGCAGGGATCCGCCGGCTTACGAGCAGTACTTC. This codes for CASSWSRDPPAYEQYF.

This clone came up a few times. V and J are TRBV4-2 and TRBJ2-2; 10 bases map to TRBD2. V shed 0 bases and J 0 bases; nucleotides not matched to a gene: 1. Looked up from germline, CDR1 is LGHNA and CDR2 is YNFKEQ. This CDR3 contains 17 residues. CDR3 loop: CASSQDLAGANTGELFF. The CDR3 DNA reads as TGTGCCAGCAGCCAAGATCTAGCGGGGGCGAACACCGGGGAGCTGTTTTTT.

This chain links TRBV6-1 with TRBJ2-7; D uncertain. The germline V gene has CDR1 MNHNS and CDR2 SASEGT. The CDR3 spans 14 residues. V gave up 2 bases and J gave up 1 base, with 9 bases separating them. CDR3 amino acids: CASSELARSYEQYF. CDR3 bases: TGTGCCAGCAGTGAATTGGCCAGGTCCTACGAGCAGTACTTC.

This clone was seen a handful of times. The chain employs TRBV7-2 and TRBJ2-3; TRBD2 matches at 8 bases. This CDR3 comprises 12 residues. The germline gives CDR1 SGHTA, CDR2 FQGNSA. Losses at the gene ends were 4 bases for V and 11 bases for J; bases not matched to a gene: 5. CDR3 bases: TGTGCCAGCAGCTCCCGGGGGGGTGGGCAGTATTTT. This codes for CASSSRGGGQYF.

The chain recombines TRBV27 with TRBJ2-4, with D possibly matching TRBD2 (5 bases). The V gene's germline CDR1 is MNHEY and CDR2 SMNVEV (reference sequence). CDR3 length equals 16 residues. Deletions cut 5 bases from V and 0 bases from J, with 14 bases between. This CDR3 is CASSPGLILAKNIQYF. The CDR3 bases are TGTGCCAGCAGTCCAGGACTCATACTAGCCAAAAACATTCAGTACTTC.

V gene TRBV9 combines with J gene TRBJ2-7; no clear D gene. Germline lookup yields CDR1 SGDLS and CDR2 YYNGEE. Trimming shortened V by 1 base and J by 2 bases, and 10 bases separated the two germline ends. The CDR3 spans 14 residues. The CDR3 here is CASSVTSEPYEQYF. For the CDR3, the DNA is TGTGCCAGCAGCGTAACCAGTGAACCCTACGAGCAGTACTTC.

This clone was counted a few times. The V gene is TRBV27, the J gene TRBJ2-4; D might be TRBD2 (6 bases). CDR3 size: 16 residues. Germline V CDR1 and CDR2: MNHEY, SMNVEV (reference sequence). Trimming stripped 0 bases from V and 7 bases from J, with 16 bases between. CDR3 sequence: CASSLSGLPRPNIQYF. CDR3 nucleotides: TGTGCCAGCAGTTTATCGGGACTCCCGAGACCGAACATTCAGTACTTC.

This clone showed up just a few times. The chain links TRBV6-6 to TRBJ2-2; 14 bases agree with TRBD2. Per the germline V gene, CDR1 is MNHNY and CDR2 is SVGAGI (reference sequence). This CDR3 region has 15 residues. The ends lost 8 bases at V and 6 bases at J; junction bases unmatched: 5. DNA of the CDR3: TGTGCCAGCGGACTAGCGGGAGGAAGGGCCGGGGAGCTGTTTTTT. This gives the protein CASGLAGGRAGELFF.

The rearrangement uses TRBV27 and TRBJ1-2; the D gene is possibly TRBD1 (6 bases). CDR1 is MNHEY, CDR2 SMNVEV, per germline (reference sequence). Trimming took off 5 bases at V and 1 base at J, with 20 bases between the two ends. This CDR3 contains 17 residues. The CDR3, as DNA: TGTGCCAGCAGTCCAGAAACCACCGGGACAATTAACTATGGCTACACCTTC. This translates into CASSPETTGTINYGYTF.

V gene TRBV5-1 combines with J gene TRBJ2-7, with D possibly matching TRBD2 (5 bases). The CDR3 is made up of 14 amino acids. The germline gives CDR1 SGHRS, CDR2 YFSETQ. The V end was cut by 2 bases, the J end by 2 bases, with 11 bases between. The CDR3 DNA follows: TGCGCCAGCAGCTTTACGGGAAGCACCTACGAGCAGTACTTC. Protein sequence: CASSFTGSTYEQYF.

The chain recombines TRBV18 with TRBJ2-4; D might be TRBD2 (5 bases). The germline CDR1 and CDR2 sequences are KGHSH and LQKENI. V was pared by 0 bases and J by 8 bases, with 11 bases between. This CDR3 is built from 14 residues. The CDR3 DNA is TGTGCCAGCTCACCACCGTGGACTCCCCACATTCAGTACTTC. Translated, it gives CASSPPWTPHIQYF.

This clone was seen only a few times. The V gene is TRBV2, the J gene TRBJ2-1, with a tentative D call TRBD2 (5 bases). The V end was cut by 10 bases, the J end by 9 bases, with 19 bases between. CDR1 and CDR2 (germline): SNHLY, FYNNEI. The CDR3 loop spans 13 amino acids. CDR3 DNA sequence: TGTGCCACCCAAGGGCCTAGCCGCGGTGAGCAGTTCTTC. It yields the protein CATQGPSRGEQFF.

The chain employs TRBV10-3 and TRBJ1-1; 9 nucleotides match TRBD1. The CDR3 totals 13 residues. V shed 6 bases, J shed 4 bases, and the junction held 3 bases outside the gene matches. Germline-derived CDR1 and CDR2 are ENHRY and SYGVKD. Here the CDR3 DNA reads TGTGCCATCAGCACACAGGGGGCCACTGAAGCTTTCTTT. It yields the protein CAISTQGATEAFF.

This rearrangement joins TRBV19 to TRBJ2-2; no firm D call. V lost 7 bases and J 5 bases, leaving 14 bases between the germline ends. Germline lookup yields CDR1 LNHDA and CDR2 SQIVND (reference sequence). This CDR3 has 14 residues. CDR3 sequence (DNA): TGTGCCAGTAATCATGGGTGGGTGACCGGGGAGCTGTTTTTT. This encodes CASNHGWVTGELFF.

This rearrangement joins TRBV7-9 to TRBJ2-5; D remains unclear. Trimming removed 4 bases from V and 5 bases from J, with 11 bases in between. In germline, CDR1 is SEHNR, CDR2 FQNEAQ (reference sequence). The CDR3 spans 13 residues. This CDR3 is CASSSQSIETQYF. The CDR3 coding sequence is TGTGCCAGCAGCTCCCAAAGTATCGAGACCCAGTACTTC. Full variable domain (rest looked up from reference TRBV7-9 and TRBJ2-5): DTGVSQNPRHKITKRGQNVTFRCDPISEHNRLYWYRQTLGQGPEFLTYFQNEAQLEKSRLLSDRFSAERPKGSFSTLEIQRTEQGDSAMYLCASSSQSIETQYFGPGTRLLVL.

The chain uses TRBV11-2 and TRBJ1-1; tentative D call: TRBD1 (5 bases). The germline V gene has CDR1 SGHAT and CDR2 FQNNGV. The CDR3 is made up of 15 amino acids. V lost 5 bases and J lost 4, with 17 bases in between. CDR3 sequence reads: CASSPPPGVGTEAFF. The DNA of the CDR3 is TGTGCCAGCAGCCCCCCCCCGGGGGTGGGCACTGAAGCTTTCTTT.

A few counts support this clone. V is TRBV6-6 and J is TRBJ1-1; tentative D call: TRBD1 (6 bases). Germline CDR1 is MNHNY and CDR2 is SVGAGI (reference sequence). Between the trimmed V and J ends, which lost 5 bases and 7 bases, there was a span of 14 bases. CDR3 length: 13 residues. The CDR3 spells CASSKRGTNEAFF. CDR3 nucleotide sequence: TGTGCCAGCAGTAAACGGGGGACAAATGAAGCTTTCTTT.